These 30 T cell receptor beta chains came from one sample sequenced in a study of blood T cell repertoires in COVID-19. Profiling relied on immunoSEQ multiplex PCR, and the TCRdb table lists in-frame clones only, not all of them. The sample carries approximately 220,000 clones, approximately 83% recorded once. The source material was PBMCs or T cells enriched from blood (not recorded which). These receptor sequences come from a woman between 45 and 60 years old who had been exposed to COVID-19.

The chain joins TRBV5-8 to TRBJ2-1, with 9 bases fitting TRBD2. Germline trimming cut 6 bases from V and 10 bases from J; bases unmatched to any gene: 17. The CDR3 spans 16 residues. Germline loops: CDR1 SGHTS, CDR2 YDEGEE. CDR3 in amino acids: CASTPRAGGPIGEQFF. Here the CDR3 DNA reads TGTGCCAGCACCCCTAGGGCGGGGGGGCCAATAGGAGAGCAGTTCTTC.

The chain has TRBV15 and TRBJ1-2; D unclear. This CDR3 is 18 amino acids long. CDR1 LNHNV and CDR2 YYDKDF come from the germline V gene (reference sequence). The V end lost 0 bases, the J end lost 4 bases, and 21 bases lay between the germline ends. The CDR3 sequence is CATSRDGGSLWPLYGYTF. CDR3 nucleotides: TGTGCCACCAGCAGAGATGGAGGTTCCCTTTGGCCCCTCTATGGCTACACCTTC. The full variable domain, rest sourced from reference TRBV15 and TRBJ1-2, is DAMVIQNPRYQVTQFGKPVTLSCSQTLNHNVMYWYQQKSSQAPKLLFHYYDKDFNNEADTPDNFQSRRPNTSFCFLDIRSPGLGDTAMYLCATSRDGGSLWPLYGYTFGSGTRLTVV.

A few counts support this clone. The chain joins TRBV4-2 to TRBJ2-5; possibly TRBD1 for D (5 bases). CDR3 size: 14 residues. CDR1 is LGHNA, CDR2 YNFKEQ, per germline. Deletions cut 4 bases from V and 1 base from J, with 10 bases between. CDR3 protein: CASSLIQAQETQYF. CDR3 nucleotide sequence: TGTGCCAGCAGCCTCATACAGGCCCAAGAGACCCAGTACTTC.

The chain combines TRBV29-1 with TRBJ1-1; maybe TRBD1 (6 bases). This CDR3 has 13 amino acids. V shed 6 bases and J shed 2 bases, with 13 bases lying between them. Germline V CDR1 and CDR2: SQVTM, ANQGSEA. The CDR3: CSVLTGRNTEAFF. In DNA, the CDR3 is TGCAGCGTGCTGACAGGCCGAAACACTGAAGCTTTCTTT.

This rearrangement joins TRBV19 to TRBJ1-2, with 7 bases lining up with TRBD1. Germline V CDR1 and CDR2: LNHDA, SQIVND (reference sequence). The CDR3 totals 12 residues. The ends lost 5 bases at V and 12 bases at J; junction bases unmatched: 9. This CDR3 is CASSASGGQNTF. CDR3 in DNA: TGTGCCAGTAGTGCCTCAGGGGGACAGAACACCTTC.

This chain uses TRBV20-1 with TRBJ1-5; 8 bases are shared with TRBD1. V gave up 3 bases and J gave up 3 bases; unmatched junction bases: 13. The CDR3 extends over 17 amino acids. Looked up from germline, CDR1 is DFQATT and CDR2 is SNEGSKA (reference sequence). The DNA of the CDR3 is TGCAGTGCTAGTCGAGCCCTACAGGGGGGATTCAATCAGCCCCAGCATTTT. This encodes CSASRALQGGFNQPQHF.

The J gene is TRBJ2-1, the V gene TRBV13, with TRBD2 identical over 12 bases. The CDR3 extends over 14 amino acids. From germline, CDR1 is PRHDT and CDR2 FYEKMQ (reference sequence). The ends lost 8 bases at V and 10 bases at J; junction bases unmatched: 9. The CDR3 sequence is CASADRGLAGEQFF. The CDR3 DNA follows: TGTGCCAGCGCCGACAGAGGACTAGCGGGGGAGCAGTTCTTC.

The CDR3 DNA sequence: TGTGCCAGCAGCCCCATCCAGTTACCACACCCGGGGGGCCTAAACACTGAAGCTTTCTTT. Amino acid sequence: CASSPIQLPHPGGLNTEAFF. The chain employs TRBV6-6 and TRBJ1-1, with D tentatively TRBD1 (6 bases). This CDR3 has 20 amino acids. V lost 6 bases, J lost 2 bases, and 31 bases lay in between. Germline CDR1 reads MNHNY; CDR2 reads SVGAGI (reference sequence).

The V call is TRBV29-1, the J call TRBJ1-3; TRBD1 matches at 7 bases. The CDR3 contains 12 residues. V was pared by 6 bases and J by 4 bases, with 3 bases of the junction left unmatched. CDR1 and CDR2 (germline): SQVTM, ANQGSEA. The CDR3: CSVGTAGNTIYF. CDR3 in DNA: TGCAGCGTAGGGACAGCCGGAAACACCATATATTTT.

As for this clone: Distinct nucleotide sequences in the sample also encode this CDR3. This chain links TRBV28 with TRBJ1-1; D gene ambiguous. V was clipped by 3 bases and J by 7 bases, with 9 bases between them. Per germline, CDR1 MDHEN and CDR2 SYDVKM. The CDR3 sequence is 12 residues long. The CDR3 DNA reads as TGTGCCAGCAGTTTCTTTCGAGGTGAAGCTTTCTTT. Its translation: CASSFFRGEAFF.

V and J are TRBV6-5 and TRBJ1-2; D not certain. CDR3 length: 13 residues. Trimming removed 5 bases from V and 8 bases from J, with 15 bases in between. CDR1 is MNHEY and CDR2 is SVGAGI in the germline V gene. Here the CDR3 DNA reads TGTGCCAGCAGTCCGAACCTCCCCGCGGGCTACACCTTC. Encoded protein: CASSPNLPAGYTF.

This sequence joins TRBV19 and TRBJ1-1; TRBD1 aligns across 11 bases. Germline V gene data show CDR1 as LNHDA and CDR2 as SQIVND (reference sequence). V lost 11 bases to trimming and J lost 7 bases; unmatched junction nucleotides: 12. CDR3 length equals 14 residues. Written as DNA, the CDR3 is TGTGCCTCTTATGCCGGGACAGGGGGAGGTGAAGCTTTCTTT. Translation gives CASYAGTGGGEAFF.

The chain combines TRBV5-6 with TRBJ2-2, with TRBD2 as a possible D gene (6 bases). Per the germline V gene, CDR1 is SGHDT and CDR2 is YYEEEE. The CDR3 runs 16 residues. The germline V and J ends were trimmed by 1 base and 0 bases, with 10 bases remaining between them. This chain's CDR3 is CASSLMLAANTGELFF. CDR3 bases: TGTGCCAGCAGCTTGATGTTAGCGGCGAACACCGGGGAGCTGTTTTTT.

J is TRBJ1-6 and V is TRBV2, with TRBD1 matching over 8 bases. Germline V lookup: CDR1 SNHLY, CDR2 FYNNEI. There are 15 residues in the CDR3. The V segment lost 2 bases and the J segment 7 bases; nucleotides outside the gene matches: 4. CDR3 loop: CASSELTGGNSPLHF. CDR3 DNA: TGTGCCAGCAGTGAACTCACAGGGGGAAATTCACCCCTCCACTTT.

The V and J genes are TRBV10-3 and TRBJ2-7; D may be TRBD2 (5 bases). V lost 3 bases and J 1 base, leaving 10 bases between the germline ends. Per germline, CDR1 ENHRY and CDR2 SYGVKD. The CDR3 spans 14 residues. The CDR3 DNA is TGTGCCATCAGTGATACTAGAGGTTCCTACGAGCAGTACTTC. Translation: CAISDTRGSYEQYF.

The V call is TRBV11-3, the J call TRBJ1-1; D not resolved. Germline CDR1 is SGHNT and CDR2 is YENEEA. V dropped 5 bases and J dropped 6 bases, with 13 bases sitting between them. This CDR3 contains 13 residues. The CDR3 bases are TGTGCCAGCAGCCGGGAGTTTGCGGCTGAAGCTTTCTTT. It yields the protein CASSREFAAEAFF.

This clone has just one count. The genes are TRBV11-2 and TRBJ2-7; 11 bases are shared with TRBD2. Germline lookup yields CDR1 SGHAT and CDR2 FQNNGV. CDR3 size: 18 residues. V was pared by 0 bases and J by 0 bases, with 7 bases of the junction left unmatched. This CDR3 is CASSLDSLAGGYSYEQYF. The CDR3 DNA sequence: TGTGCCAGCAGCTTAGATTCCCTAGCGGGGGGCTACTCCTACGAGCAGTACTTC.

CDR3 bases: TGTGCCATCACTAGCGGGCCCTACAATGAGCAGTTCTTC. This translates into CAITSGPYNEQFF. This sequence joins TRBV10-3 and TRBJ2-1; 8 bases line up with TRBD2. Germline V gene lookup returns CDR1 ENHRY and CDR2 SYGVKD. This CDR3 is 13 amino acids long. Losses at the gene ends were 7 bases for V and 2 bases for J; bases not matched to a gene: 1.

The chain is built from TRBV11-2 and TRBJ2-2, with 10 bases identical to TRBD2. There are 16 residues in the CDR3. Trimming at V came to 4 bases and at J to 2 bases, leaving 4 bases not matched to a gene. CDR1 is SGHAT, CDR2 FQNNGV, per germline. CDR3 region: CASSSRLAGNTGELFF. The CDR3, as DNA: TGTGCCAGCAGCTCACGACTAGCGGGTAACACCGGGGAGCTGTTTTTT.

The rearrangement links TRBV15 to TRBJ2-5; TRBD1 aligns across 8 bases. The germline CDR1 and CDR2 sequences are LNHNV and YYDKDF (reference sequence). The CDR3 runs to 15 residues. V shed 0 bases and J 5 bases; nucleotides not matched to a gene: 5. For the CDR3, the DNA is TGTGCCACCAGCAGAGATGGGGGGACAGGTGAGACCCAGTACTTC. Its protein product is CATSRDGGTGETQYF.

J is TRBJ1-5 and V is TRBV7-5. TRBV7-5 is labeled a pseudogene. CDR3 length: 16 amino acids. In DNA, the CDR3 is TGTGTCAGAAGCGTTCCTCCCGGGGGGCCCAATCAGCCCCAGCATTTT. Translated, it gives CVRSVPPGGPNQPQHF.

The V gene is TRBV3-1 (or the pseudogene TRBV3-2), the J gene TRBJ2-5, with 10 nucleotides matching TRBD2. Germline assignment: CDR1 LGHDT and CDR2 YNNKEL (reference sequence). The junction had 5 bases not matched to a gene; V was cut back by 5 bases and J by 2 bases. This CDR3 comprises 15 residues. CDR3 protein: CASSYSGGPQETQYF. As DNA, the CDR3 is TGTGCCAGCAGCTATAGCGGGGGGCCGCAAGAGACCCAGTACTTC.

This clone is labeled medium-sized. This specimen includes other DNA sequences encoding the same CDR3. The rearrangement uses TRBV5-1 and TRBJ1-1, with TRBD1 identical over 7 bases. Germline V CDR1 and CDR2: SGHRS, YFSETQ. V lost 1 base, J lost 2 bases, and 5 bases stayed unmatched. The CDR3 sequence is 15 residues long. The CDR3 is CASSLSGTVNTEAFF. The CDR3 DNA reads TGCGCCAGCAGCTTGTCGGGGACAGTCAACACTGAAGCTTTCTTT. The whole variable domain, filled in from reference TRBV5-1 and TRBJ1-1, reads KAGVTQTPRYLIKTRGQQVTLSCSPISGHRSVSWYQQTPGQGLQFLFEYFSETQRNKGNFPGRFSGRQFSNSRSEMNVSTLELGDSALYLCASSLSGTVNTEAFFGQGTRLTVV.

The V and J genes are TRBV6-5 and TRBJ2-6; D gene uncertain. This CDR3 comprises 11 residues. Germline V CDR1 and CDR2: MNHEY, SVGAGI. V was pared by 10 bases and J by 1 base, with 2 bases between. Here the CDR3 reads CAISGANVLTF. CDR3 nucleotides: TGTGCCATATCTGGGGCCAACGTCCTGACTTTC.

CDR3 in amino acids: CASSKERKGVGGEQYF. In nucleotides, the CDR3 is TGTGCCAGCAGCAAAGAACGGAAAGGGGTCGGCGGCGAGCAGTACTTC. The rearrangement joins TRBV21-1 to TRBJ2-7; the DNA was not compared with TRBD1, the D call given in the table. TRBV21-1 is marked as a pseudogene. The CDR3 spans 16 residues.

The rearrangement uses TRBV6-6 and TRBJ2-7; D is undetermined. This CDR3 is built from 16 residues. Germline CDR1 reads MNHNY; CDR2 reads SVGAGI (reference sequence). The ends were cut back, 0 bases at V and 0 bases at J, with 12 bases in the middle. CDR3 residues: CASSYSSATDSYEQYF. The DNA of the CDR3 is TGTGCCAGCAGTTACTCCTCCGCAACAGACTCCTACGAGCAGTACTTC.

This rearrangement joins TRBV5-8 to TRBJ1-2; D remains ambiguous. V was trimmed by 0 bases and J by 8 bases, leaving 5 bases between them. This CDR3 contains 11 residues. Germline lookup yields CDR1 SGHTS and CDR2 YDEGEE. CDR3 region: CASSLGAGYTF. The CDR3 region has the DNA TGTGCCAGCAGCTTGGGGGCAGGCTACACCTTC.

The J gene is TRBJ2-5, the V gene TRBV5-1, with D maybe TRBD2 (6 bases). Trimming cost V 1 base and J 0 bases, with 10 bases left between them. The germline V gene encodes CDR1 SGHRS and CDR2 YFSETQ. The CDR3 is 15 residues long. CDR3 sequence reads: CASSLFAGYQETQYF. For the CDR3, the DNA is TGCGCCAGCAGCTTGTTCGCGGGATACCAAGAGACCCAGTACTTC.

This sequence joins TRBV18 and TRBJ1-5; possibly TRBD1 for D (5 bases). V was shortened by 2 bases and J by 5 bases, with 13 bases between the two germline ends. CDR1 is KGHSH and CDR2 is LQKENI in the germline V gene. This CDR3 is 15 amino acids long. This CDR3 is CASSPSRALDQPQHF. The CDR3 region has the DNA TGTGCCAGCTCACCAAGCAGGGCACTGGATCAGCCCCAGCATTTT. Together with reference TRBV18 and TRBJ1-5, the CDR3 gives the full variable domain: NAGVMQNPRHLVRRRGQEARLRCSPMKGHSHVYWYRQLPEEGLKFMVYLQKENIIDESGMPKERFSAEFPKEGPSILRIQQVVRGDSAAYFCASSPSRALDQPQHFGDGTRLSIL.

This CDR3 reads CASSQVLQTGAGGTEAFF. The CDR3 coding sequence is TGTGCCAGCAGCCAAGTATTGCAAACAGGGGCGGGGGGCACTGAAGCTTTCTTT. The chain employs TRBV3-1 (or the pseudogene TRBV3-2) and TRBJ1-1, with 7 bases identical to TRBD1. The CDR3 totals 18 residues. The ends lost 1 base at V and 4 bases at J; junction bases unmatched: 15. Germline V gene lookup returns CDR1 LGHDT and CDR2 YNNKEL (reference sequence).